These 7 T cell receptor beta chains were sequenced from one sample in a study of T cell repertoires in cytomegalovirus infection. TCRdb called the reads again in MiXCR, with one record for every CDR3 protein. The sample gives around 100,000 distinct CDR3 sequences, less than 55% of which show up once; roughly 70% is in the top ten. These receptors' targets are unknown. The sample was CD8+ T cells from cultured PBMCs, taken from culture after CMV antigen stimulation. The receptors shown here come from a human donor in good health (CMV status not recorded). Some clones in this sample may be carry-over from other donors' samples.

CDR3 DNA sequence: TGTGCCAGCAGCTTGTATAGCGGGGGGGCCTCGGATGAGCAGTTCTTC. Protein: CASSLYSGGASDEQFF. The chain links TRBV5-5 to TRBJ2-1; 11 bases fit TRBD2. This CDR3 region has 16 residues. V was pared by 1 base and J by 8 bases, with 8 bases of the junction left unmatched. In germline, CDR1 is SGHKS, CDR2 YYEKEE (reference sequence).

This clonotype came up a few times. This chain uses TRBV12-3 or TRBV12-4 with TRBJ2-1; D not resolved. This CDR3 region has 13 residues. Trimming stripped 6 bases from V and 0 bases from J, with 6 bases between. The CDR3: CASSTISYNEQFF. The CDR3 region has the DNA TGTGCCAGCAGCACCATCTCCTACAATGAGCAGTTCTTC.

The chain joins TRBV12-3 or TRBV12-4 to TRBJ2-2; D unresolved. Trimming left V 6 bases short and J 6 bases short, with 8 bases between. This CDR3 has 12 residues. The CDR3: CASRTDPGELFF. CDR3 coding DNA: TGTGCCAGCAGAACTGACCCCGGGGAGCTGTTTTTT.

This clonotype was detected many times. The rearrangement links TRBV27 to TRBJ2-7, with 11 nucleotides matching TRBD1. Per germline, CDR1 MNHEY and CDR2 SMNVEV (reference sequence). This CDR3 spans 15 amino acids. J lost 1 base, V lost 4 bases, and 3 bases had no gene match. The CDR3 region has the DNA TGTGCCAGCAGTTCGGGACAGGGGGAGTCCTACGAGCAGTACTTC. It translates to CASSSGQGESYEQYF.

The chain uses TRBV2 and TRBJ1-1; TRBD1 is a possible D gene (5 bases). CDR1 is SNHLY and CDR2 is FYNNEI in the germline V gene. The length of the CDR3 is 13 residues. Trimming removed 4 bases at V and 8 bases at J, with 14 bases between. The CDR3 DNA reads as TGTGCCAGCAGTGTTGCCCCGGGGGGAGAAGCTTTCTTT. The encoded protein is CASSVAPGGEAFF.

CDR3 in amino acids: CASSRGDGANVLTF. CDR3 coding DNA: TGTGCCAGCAGTAGGGGAGATGGGGCCAACGTCCTGACTTTC. The V and J genes are TRBV7-6 and TRBJ2-6; D possibly matches TRBD1 or TRBD2 (5 bases each). Germline values: CDR1 SGHVS, CDR2 FNYEAQ. The CDR3 runs to 14 residues. V was cut by 6 bases and J by 3 bases, with 9 bases left in between.

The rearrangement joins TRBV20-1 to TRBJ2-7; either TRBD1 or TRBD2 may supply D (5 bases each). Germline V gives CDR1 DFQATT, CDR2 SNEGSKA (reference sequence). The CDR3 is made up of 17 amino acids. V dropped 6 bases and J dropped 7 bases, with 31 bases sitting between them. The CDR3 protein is CSARRTSRGVRGLEQYF. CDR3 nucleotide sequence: TGCAGTGCCAGAAGGACATCGCGAGGGGTCCGGGGTTTAGAGCAGTACTTC.